This record concerns one T cell receptor (beta chain) sequence. These data originate in a study of T cell responses to AZD1222 COVID-19 vaccine. Second-dose schedules of about 4 or about 12 weeks were combined. Method: immunoSEQ multiplex PCR; TCRdb's copy keeps in-frame clones and lacks some. The sample comprises over 130,000 clones, 80% to 95% of which are singletons, and more than 3% rests with the top ten. The clonotype comes from an adult who received the AZD1222 COVID-19 vaccine. The sequenced sample was peripheral blood, obtained 28 days after the second AZD1222 dose.

CDR3 protein: CASSNAGGGYGYTF. CDR3 sequence (DNA): TGTGCCAGCAGCAACGCAGGGGGCGGCTATGGCTACACCTTC. The chain is built from TRBV6-5 and TRBJ1-2, with 8 bases matching TRBD1. The germline CDR1 and CDR2 sequences are MNHEY and SVGAGI. The junction had 7 bases not matched to a gene; V was cut back by 6 bases and J by 4 bases. The CDR3 contains 14 residues.